These T cell receptor beta chains were read from a single sample in a study of blood T cell repertoires in COVID-19. The protocol was immunoSEQ multiplex PCR, while the TCRdb copy is restricted to in-frame clones and leaves out a portion. Altogether 100,000 to 150,000 clones are present, 75% to 90% being singletons, with the ten largest covering 15% to 20%. Source material: peripheral blood. The source of these receptors is a middle-aged man with active or convalescent COVID-19. Each CDR3 is given with its conserved first and last residue. A D gene is named only where the DNA matches it firmly. Clone sizes are given selectively: once, few, many, or a class where the clone is expanded.

j_call clone_size v_call d_call cdr3_nt cdr3_aa
TRBJ2-2 once TRBV2 NA TGTGCCAGCAGTGAATTTATACAGGTCACTTCCGGGGAGCTGTTTTTT CASSEFIQVTSGELFF
TRBJ2-3 NA TRBV28 NA TGTGCCAGCAGTTCCTTGACAGATACGCAGTATTTT CASSSLTDTQYF
TRBJ1-3 NA TRBV7-2 TRBD1 TGTGCCAGCAGCTCAGGACAGGGGGCGCGGGGAAACACCATATATTTT CASSSGQGARGNTIYF
TRBJ2-7 NA TRBV3-1/TRBV3-2 TRBD1 TGTGCCAGCAGCAAGGGACAGGGGATCGAGCAGTACTTC CASSKGQGIEQYF
TRBJ2-7 NA TRBV28 TRBD2 TGTGCCAGCCCAGTACTAGCGGGAGGAACGATCTCCTACGAGCAGTACTTC CASPVLAGGTISYEQYF
TRBJ2-7 NA TRBV5-1 TRBD2 TGCGCCAGCCGACTGACTAGCGTAGGCTCCTACGAGCAGTACTTC CASRLTSVGSYEQYF
TRBJ2-5 NA TRBV5-1 NA TGCGCCAGCAGCTTGGCAGGCGATCGGGAGACCCAGTACTTC CASSLAGDRETQYF
TRBJ2-7 NA TRBV3-1/TRBV3-2 TRBD2 TGTGCCAGCAGCCAAGATCGGACTAGCTTCTCCTACGAGCAGTACTTC CASSQDRTSFSYEQYF
TRBJ2-3 NA TRBV3-1/TRBV3-2 NA TGTGCCAGCAGTCAGGGCAAGGGCACAGATACGCAGTATTTT CASSQGKGTDTQYF
TRBJ2-5 NA TRBV3-1/TRBV3-2 NA TGTGCCAGCAGCCAAGTTAGGGGGGAGACCCAGTACTTC CASSQVRGETQYF
TRBJ1-1 NA TRBV18 NA TGTGCCAGCGAAAAGGACATCGACAGTAACACTGAAGCTTTCTTT CASEKDIDSNTEAFF
TRBJ1-6 NA TRBV4-3 NA TGCGCCAGCAGCCGCCTCAAGACAGCTATAGAAGATTCACCCCTCCACTTT CASSRLKTAIEDSPLHF
TRBJ2-7 NA TRBV27 NA TGTGCCAGCAGTTTATACAGGGAAAGGGGCAACGAGCAGTACTTC CASSLYRERGNEQYF
TRBJ1-6 few TRBV11-3 TRBD1 TGTGCCAGCAGCTCTCGACAGGGCTCCTATAATTCACCCCTCCACTTT CASSSRQGSYNSPLHF
TRBJ2-5 NA TRBV20-1 TRBD1 TGCAGTGCTAGTGGGACAGGGGAAGAGACCCAGTACTTC CSASGTGEETQYF